The 30 T cell receptor beta chains in this list originate from one sample, sequenced in a study of T cells in Graves' hyperthyroidism and ophthalmopathy. Amplified TCR beta CDR3 regions derived from RNA transcripts. With the HTBI primer set, the TCR CDR3 went through a first round of RT-PCR. MiXCR, applied by TCRdb to the multiplex PCR reads, yields one record per CDR3 protein. The sample lists about 740,000 distinct CDR3 sequences, approximately 15% occurring once. The sequenced material came from blood. Receptors originate from a woman between 18 and 30 years old with Graves' hyperthyroidism.

This clonotype has ten or more counts. The rearrangement links TRBV6-5 to TRBJ2-3; no clear D gene. Germline CDR1 and CDR2: MNHEY and SVGAGI. The CDR3 has 15 residues. Trimming removed 4 bases from V and 0 bases from J, with 11 bases in between. The CDR3 nucleotides are TGTGCCAGCAGTTCCCGGAGATCTAGCACAGATACGCAGTATTTT. This encodes CASSSRRSSTDTQYF.

The genes are TRBV10-1 and TRBJ2-1; D possibly corresponds to TRBD2 (6 bases). The CDR3 consists of 13 residues. Trimming removed 6 bases from V and 8 bases from J, with 14 bases in between. Per the germline V gene, CDR1 is WNHNN and CDR2 is SYGVQD (reference sequence). CDR3 protein: CASSPGLRDEQFF. CDR3 sequence (DNA): TGCGCCAGCAGCCCGGGACTGCGGGATGAGCAGTTCTTC.

The chain uses TRBV2 and TRBJ2-7; the D gene is possibly TRBD2 (7 bases). Germline V gene lookup returns CDR1 SNHLY and CDR2 FYNNEI. The CDR3 totals 15 residues. Trimming removed 7 bases from V and 0 bases from J, with 16 bases in between. This CDR3 is CASTRGDYLSYEQYF. The CDR3 nucleotides read TGTGCCAGCACAAGGGGGGACTACCTCTCCTACGAGCAGTACTTC. The full variable domain, in which reference TRBV2 and TRBJ2-7 provide the parts outside the CDR3, is EPEVTQTPSHQVTQMGQEVILRCVPISNHLYFYWYRQILGQKVEFLVSFYNNEISEKSEIFDDQFSVERPDGSNFTLKIRSTKLEDSAMYFCASTRGDYLSYEQYFGPGTRLTVT.

This clonotype was detected a few times. CDR3: CATSDRVRETQYF. The DNA of the CDR3 is TGTGCCACTTCAGACAGGGTGAGAGAGACCCAGTACTTC. This chain joins TRBV19 and TRBJ2-5; 7 positions agree with TRBD1. With V trimmed by 10 bases and J by 4 bases, 9 bases remained unmatched. This CDR3 spans 13 amino acids. Germline V gives CDR1 LNHDA, CDR2 SQIVND (reference sequence).

In its sample, this clonotype was seen a few times. V is TRBV6-1 and J is TRBJ2-1; D remains ambiguous. CDR1 and CDR2 from the germline V gene are MNHNS and SASEGT. The V end was cut by 1 base, the J end by 3 bases, with 10 bases between. The CDR3 spans 15 residues. The CDR3 DNA reads as TGTGCCAGCAGTGAAGAGGCTAGAATCTACAATGAGCAGTTCTTC. It specifies CASSEEARIYNEQFF.

This clonotype appeared a few times. This chain uses TRBV4-3 with TRBJ2-2; TRBD1 matches 7 bases. The germline V gene encodes CDR1 LGHNA and CDR2 YSLEER. The CDR3 has 16 residues. V shed 3 bases and J 11 bases; nucleotides not matched to a gene: 15. This CDR3 is CASSHDRQGQALELFF. CDR3 bases: TGCGCCAGCAGCCACGACCGACAGGGCCAGGCTCTAGAGCTGTTTTTT.

As to this clonotype: A much bigger clone sits one base away, suggesting this may be a read error. The gene calls are TRBV20-1 and TRBJ2-7; D gene ambiguous. Germline CDR1 reads DFQATT; CDR2 reads SNEGSKA (reference sequence). V was shortened by 0 bases and J by 7 bases, with 7 bases between the two germline ends. This CDR3 region has 11 residues. CDR3 sequence reads: CSARDLGEQYF. Written as DNA, the CDR3 is TGCAGTGCTAGAGATTTAGGGGAGCAGTACTTC.

V gene TRBV6-9 combines with J gene TRBJ2-1; D perhaps matches TRBD1 (6 bases). Germline-derived CDR1 and CDR2 are MNHGY and SVAAGI. The CDR3 is made up of 14 amino acids. The V end lost 3 bases, the J end lost 9 bases, and 15 bases lay between the germline ends. CDR3 protein: CASSYREDRSEQFF. Here the CDR3 DNA reads TGTGCCAGCAGTTACCGCGAAGACAGGTCTGAGCAGTTCTTC.

This clonotype was detected a few times. This chain connects TRBV9 to TRBJ2-1, with 9 bases lining up with TRBD1. Unmatched junction bases numbered 6, after V lost 2 bases and J lost 9 bases. Germline CDR1 and CDR2: SGDLS and YYNGEE. CDR3 length equals 14 residues. CDR3 nucleotides: TGTGCCAGCAGCGTTGGACAGGGGTGGGCTGAGCAGTTCTTC. Its translation: CASSVGQGWAEQFF.

This clonotype was picked up many times. The J gene is TRBJ2-2, the V gene TRBV30; TRBD2 matches 7 bases. The CDR3 sequence is 14 residues long. V lost 0 bases to trimming and J lost 6 bases; unmatched junction nucleotides: 4. Germline V gene sequence: CDR1 GTSNPN, CDR2 SVGIG (reference sequence). The CDR3 loop is CAWSVGAGSGELFF. Here the CDR3 DNA reads TGTGCCTGGAGTGTTGGAGCGGGGTCCGGGGAGCTGTTTTTT.

This clonotype occurred many times. V usage is TRBV12-3 or TRBV12-4 and J usage is TRBJ1-6; no clear D. V was pared by 6 bases and J by 6 bases, with 15 bases between. The CDR3 loop spans 15 amino acids. In DNA, the CDR3 is TGTGCCAGCAGCCCATCCCGCCGGCTTAATTCACCCCTCCACTTT. It specifies CASSPSRRLNSPLHF.

V gene TRBV9 combines with J gene TRBJ2-3, with D maybe TRBD2 (6 bases). Looked up from germline, CDR1 is SGDLS and CDR2 is YYNGEE. Trimming took off 1 base at V and 4 bases at J, with 10 bases between the two ends. This CDR3 region has 14 residues. The CDR3 DNA is TGTGCCAGCAGCGTATCGCCGGGGGCAGATACGCAGTATTTT. Its protein is CASSVSPGADTQYF.

This clonotype occurred a few times. The rearrangement joins TRBV13 to TRBJ2-3; perhaps TRBD1 as D (6 bases). The CDR3 consists of 16 residues. The germline V gene has CDR1 PRHDT and CDR2 FYEKMQ (reference sequence). V was pared by 5 bases and J by 5 bases, with 20 bases between. The chain's CDR3 is CASSQRLQSQGDTQYF. Here the CDR3 DNA reads TGTGCCAGCAGCCAACGGTTACAATCACAGGGAGATACGCAGTATTTT.

This clonotype has at least ten counts. The chain carries TRBV11-2 and TRBJ2-1; D is undetermined. Germline loops: CDR1 SGHAT, CDR2 FQNNGV. The CDR3 runs 14 residues. V gave up 2 bases and J gave up 3 bases, with 8 bases separating them. The CDR3: CASSLRSDYNEQFF. The DNA of the CDR3 is TGTGCCAGCAGCTTAAGGAGTGACTACAATGAGCAGTTCTTC.

In its sample, this clonotype was seen once. The chain has TRBV28 and TRBJ2-2; tentatively, D is TRBD1 (6 bases). Trimming pared 6 bases from V and 6 bases from J, leaving 20 bases between. CDR1 MDHEN and CDR2 SYDVKM come from the germline V gene. The CDR3 length is 16 residues. CDR3 bases: TGTGCCAGCAGCCAAGAGAGCCAGGGGTACTCCGGGGAGCTGTTTTTT. As protein: CASSQESQGYSGELFF.

There are many counts of this clonotype. This chain connects TRBV12-3 or TRBV12-4 to TRBJ2-7; 8 nucleotides align to TRBD2. The ends lost 2 bases at V and 3 bases at J; junction bases unmatched: 9. The CDR3 runs 16 residues. Here the CDR3 reads CASSLRAGGVLYEQYF. The CDR3 coding sequence is TGTGCCAGCAGTTTAAGGGCGGGGGGCGTTCTCTACGAGCAGTACTTC.

V gene TRBV29-1 combines with J gene TRBJ2-3; D remains unclear. Germline V gene sequence: CDR1 SQVTM, CDR2 ANQGSEA. The CDR3 is 12 amino acids. Trimming shortened V by 3 bases and J by 10 bases, and 14 bases separated the two germline ends. The CDR3 nucleotides read TGCAGCGTTGAGGGCGGCCACTCAGCGCAGTATTTT. It encodes CSVEGGHSAQYF.

This clonotype was observed at least ten times. The chain couples TRBV28 to TRBJ1-2, with 7 bases lining up with TRBD1. Germline V gives CDR1 MDHEN, CDR2 SYDVKM. The CDR3 runs to 15 residues. The V gene end was trimmed by 9 bases and the J gene end by 4 bases; junction bases not matched to a gene: 14. CDR3 sequence reads: CASLPGTAAVYGYTF. CDR3 DNA sequence: TGTGCCAGTCTTCCCGGGACAGCGGCGGTCTATGGCTACACCTTC.

Worth noting for this clonotype: This may come from a read error, since a much larger clone is one base off. The chain uses TRBV28 and TRBJ2-6, with D unclear. Germline values: CDR1 MDHEN, CDR2 SYDVKM. This CDR3 is 16 amino acids long. V shed 2 bases and J shed 3 bases, with 11 bases lying between them. The CDR3 reads CASSLATAVGANVLTF. The CDR3 region has the DNA TGTGCCAGCAGTTTAGCAACTGCAGTTGGGGCCAACGTCCTGACTTTC.

This clonotype has ten or more counts. The rearrangement joins TRBV5-6 to TRBJ2-1; tentative D call: TRBD1 (5 bases). Germline loops: CDR1 SGHDT, CDR2 YYEEEE. The CDR3 has 12 residues. V was shortened by 5 bases and J by 10 bases, with 13 bases between the two germline ends. Written as DNA, the CDR3 is TGTGCCAGCAGTATGGACATTTTCGAGCAGTTCTTC. Translation: CASSMDIFEQFF.

This clonotype was counted many times. V gene TRBV10-3 combines with J gene TRBJ2-7; D is ambiguous. In germline, CDR1 is ENHRY, CDR2 SYGVKD. This CDR3 is 12 amino acids long. The V and J ends lost 4 bases and 5 bases respectively, with 9 bases between them. CDR3 loop: CAISGHNDEQYF. DNA for the CDR3: TGTGCCATCAGTGGGCACAACGACGAGCAGTACTTC.

Ten or more counts support this clonotype. The chain uses TRBV3-1 and TRBJ1-6, with TRBD1 as a possible D gene (5 bases). CDR3 size: 18 residues. Trimming shortened V by 2 bases and J by 8 bases, and 22 bases separated the two germline ends. Germline-derived CDR1 and CDR2 are LGHDT and YNNKEL (reference sequence). The CDR3 sequence is CASSQMAGTEAGHSPLHF. In nucleotides, the CDR3 is TGTGCCAGCAGCCAAATGGCCGGGACCGAGGCCGGGCATTCACCCCTCCACTTT.

The chain uses TRBV11-3 and TRBJ2-1; 8 bases agree with TRBD2. CDR3 length: 16 amino acids. V trimming: 3 bases; J trimming: 6 bases; junction bases outside the gene matches: 10. The germline V gene has CDR1 SGHNT and CDR2 YENEEA. The CDR3 loop reads CASSFFPERGTNEQFF. CDR3 nucleotide sequence: TGTGCCAGCAGCTTTTTCCCAGAGCGGGGGACCAATGAGCAGTTCTTC.

The rearrangement joins TRBV29-1 to TRBJ1-6, with a tentative D call TRBD1 (5 bases). The CDR3 sequence is 12 residues long. The germline V gene encodes CDR1 SQVTM and CDR2 ANQGSEA. Trimming removed 0 bases at V and 12 bases at J, with 9 bases between. Here the CDR3 DNA reads TGCAGCGTTGAAGAGGTGGGGGGACCCCTCCACTTT. It specifies CSVEEVGGPLHF.

This clonotype was seen ten or more times. This sequence joins TRBV3-1 and TRBJ2-5; 10 nucleotides agree with TRBD2. Trimming removed 2 bases from V and 5 bases from J; junction bases left unmatched: 14. The germline V gene encodes CDR1 LGHDT and CDR2 YNNKEL (reference sequence). The CDR3 runs 18 residues. The CDR3 is CASSQWERGLAPLETQYF. The CDR3, as DNA: TGTGCCAGCAGCCAATGGGAGAGGGGACTAGCGCCCCTGGAGACCCAGTACTTC.

This rearrangement joins TRBV7-2 to TRBJ1-1; 9 nucleotides match TRBD1. The CDR3 runs 15 residues. Germline V lookup: CDR1 SGHTA, CDR2 FQGNSA. The V gene end was trimmed by 5 bases and the J gene end by 0 bases; junction bases not matched to a gene: 4. The CDR3 DNA sequence: TGTGCCAGCAGCGAGACAGGGGGACTGAACACTGAAGCTTTCTTT. As protein: CASSETGGLNTEAFF. Supplemented by reference TRBV7-2 and TRBJ1-1, the full variable domain reads GAGVSQSPSNKVTEKGKDVELRCDPISGHTALYWYRQSLGQGLEFLIYFQGNSAPDKSGLPSDRFSAERTGGSVSTLTIQRTQQEDSAVYLCASSETGGLNTEAFFGQGTRLTVV.

The V call is TRBV5-1, the J call TRBJ2-5, with a weak D call TRBD2 (5 bases). The V end was cut by 3 bases, the J end by 5 bases, with 17 bases between. The CDR3 contains 15 residues. Per the germline V gene, CDR1 is SGHRS and CDR2 is YFSETQ. As DNA, the CDR3 is TGCGCCAGCAGCTCCCCGGACTCGTGGAGTGAGACCCAGTACTTC. Its protein product is CASSSPDSWSETQYF.

The CDR3 reads CASSLALGAYEQYF. DNA of the CDR3: TGTGCCAGCAGCTTAGCTTTAGGGGCCTACGAGCAGTACTTC. The chain uses TRBV7-3 and TRBJ2-7; maybe TRBD1 (5 bases). The length of the CDR3 is 14 residues. V was cut by 2 bases and J by 2 bases, with 10 bases left in between. In germline, CDR1 is SGHTA, CDR2 FQGTGA.

This clonotype was recorded at least ten times. The chain combines TRBV20-1 with TRBJ2-1; TRBD1 is a possible D gene (6 bases). Germline CDR1 DFQATT, CDR2 SNEGSKA (reference sequence). This CDR3 is 13 amino acids long. V lost 4 bases to trimming and J lost 6 bases, with 13 bases between them. CDR3 nucleotides: TGCAGTGCTACCCCAACAGGGCCCAATGAGCAGTTCTTC. This encodes CSATPTGPNEQFF.

The chain carries TRBV15 and TRBJ2-7; a weak D match, TRBD2 (5 bases). The V end lost 1 base, the J end lost 2 bases, and 18 bases lay between the germline ends. Per germline, CDR1 LNHNV and CDR2 YYDKDF (reference sequence). The CDR3 has 17 residues. CDR3 loop: CATSRGRPYQRTYEQYF. CDR3 in DNA: TGTGCCACCAGCAGAGGTAGGCCTTATCAGCGGACCTACGAGCAGTACTTC. The full variable domain, with the rest looked up from reference TRBV15 and TRBJ2-7, is DAMVIQNPRYQVTQFGKPVTLSCSQTLNHNVMYWYQQKSSQAPKLLFHYYDKDFNNEADTPDNFQSRRPNTSFCFLDIRSPGLGDTAMYLCATSRGRPYQRTYEQYFGPGTRLTVT.